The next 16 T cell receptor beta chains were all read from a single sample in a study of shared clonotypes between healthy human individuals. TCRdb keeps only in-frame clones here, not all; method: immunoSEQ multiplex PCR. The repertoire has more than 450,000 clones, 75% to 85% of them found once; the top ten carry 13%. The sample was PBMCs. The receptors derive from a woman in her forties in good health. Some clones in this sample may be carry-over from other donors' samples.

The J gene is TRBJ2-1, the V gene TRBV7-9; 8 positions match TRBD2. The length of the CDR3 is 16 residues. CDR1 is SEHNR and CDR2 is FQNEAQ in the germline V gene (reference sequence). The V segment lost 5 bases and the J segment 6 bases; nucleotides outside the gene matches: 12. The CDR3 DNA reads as TGTGCCAGCAGCGGGAGGGCGGGAGGTGTGCTCAATGAGCAGTTCTTC. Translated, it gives CASSGRAGGVLNEQFF.

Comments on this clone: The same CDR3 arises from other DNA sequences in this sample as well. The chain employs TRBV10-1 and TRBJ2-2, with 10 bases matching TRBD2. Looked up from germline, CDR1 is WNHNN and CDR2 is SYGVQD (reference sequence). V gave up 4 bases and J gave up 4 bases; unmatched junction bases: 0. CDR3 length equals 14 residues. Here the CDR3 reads CASSGLAGTGELFF. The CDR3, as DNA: TGCGCCAGCAGTGGACTAGCGGGCACCGGGGAGCTGTTTTTT.

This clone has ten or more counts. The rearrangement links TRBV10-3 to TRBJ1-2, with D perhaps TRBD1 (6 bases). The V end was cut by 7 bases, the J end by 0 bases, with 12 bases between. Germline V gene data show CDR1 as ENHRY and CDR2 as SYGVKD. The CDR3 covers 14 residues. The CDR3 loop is CAIKGDRTNYGYTF. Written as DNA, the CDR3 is TGTGCCATCAAGGGTGACAGGACTAACTATGGCTACACCTTC.

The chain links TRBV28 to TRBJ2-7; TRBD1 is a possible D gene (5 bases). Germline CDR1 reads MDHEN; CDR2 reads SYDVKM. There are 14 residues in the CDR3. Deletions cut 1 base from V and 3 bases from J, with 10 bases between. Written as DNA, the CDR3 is TGTGCCAGCAGTTTATCGCAGGGTGACTACGAGCAGTACTTC. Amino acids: CASSLSQGDYEQYF.

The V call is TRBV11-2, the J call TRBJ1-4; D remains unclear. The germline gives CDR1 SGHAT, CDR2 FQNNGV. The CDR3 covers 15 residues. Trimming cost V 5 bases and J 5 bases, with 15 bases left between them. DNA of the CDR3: TGTGCCAGCAGCCCAGATGGGCGCCCAAATGAAAAACTGTTTTTT. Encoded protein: CASSPDGRPNEKLFF.

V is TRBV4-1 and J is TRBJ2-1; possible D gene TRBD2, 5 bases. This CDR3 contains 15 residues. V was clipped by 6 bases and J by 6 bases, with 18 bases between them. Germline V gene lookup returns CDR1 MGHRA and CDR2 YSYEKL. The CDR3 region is CASSRNREIRNEQFF. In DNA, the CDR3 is TGCGCCAGCAGTCGTAATAGGGAGATCCGCAATGAGCAGTTCTTC.

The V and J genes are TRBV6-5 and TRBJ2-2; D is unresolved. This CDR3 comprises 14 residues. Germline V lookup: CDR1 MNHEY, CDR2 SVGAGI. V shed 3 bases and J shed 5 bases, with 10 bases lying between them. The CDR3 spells CASSYHVLTGELFF. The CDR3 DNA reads TGTGCCAGCAGTTATCACGTCCTTACCGGGGAGCTGTTTTTT.

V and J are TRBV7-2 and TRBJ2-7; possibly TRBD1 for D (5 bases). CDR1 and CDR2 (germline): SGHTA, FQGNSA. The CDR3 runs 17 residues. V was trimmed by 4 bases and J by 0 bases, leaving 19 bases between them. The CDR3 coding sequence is TGTGCCAGCAGCTACGCCCCCGACAGCCTGCTCTCCTACGAGCAGTACTTC. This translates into CASSYAPDSLLSYEQYF.

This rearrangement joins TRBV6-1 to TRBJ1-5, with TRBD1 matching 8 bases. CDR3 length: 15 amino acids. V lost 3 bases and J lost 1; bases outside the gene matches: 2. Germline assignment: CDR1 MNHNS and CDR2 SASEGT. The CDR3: CASSENRGSNQPQHF. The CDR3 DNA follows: TGTGCCAGCAGTGAGAACAGGGGGAGCAATCAGCCCCAGCATTTT.

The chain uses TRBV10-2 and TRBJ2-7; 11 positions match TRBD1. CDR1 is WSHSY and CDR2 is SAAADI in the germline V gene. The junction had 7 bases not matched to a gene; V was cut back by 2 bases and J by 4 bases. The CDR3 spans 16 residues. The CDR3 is CASSEPGTGGRYEQYF. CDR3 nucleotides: TGCGCCAGCAGTGAGCCTGGGACAGGGGGGAGGTACGAGCAGTACTTC.

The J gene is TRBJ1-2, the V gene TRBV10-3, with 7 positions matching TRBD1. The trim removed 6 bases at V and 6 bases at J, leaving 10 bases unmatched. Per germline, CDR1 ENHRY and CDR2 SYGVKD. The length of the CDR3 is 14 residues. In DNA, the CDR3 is TGTGCCATCAGCGAGAATCAGGGGGTAGATGGCTACACCTTC. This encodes CAISENQGVDGYTF.

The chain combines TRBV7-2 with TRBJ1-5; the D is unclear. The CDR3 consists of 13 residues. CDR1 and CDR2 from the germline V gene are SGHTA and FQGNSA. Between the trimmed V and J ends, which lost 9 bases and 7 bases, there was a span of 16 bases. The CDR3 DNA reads TGTGCCAGTCGTCCAGATCCTTCCCAGCCCCAGCATTTT. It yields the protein CASRPDPSQPQHF.

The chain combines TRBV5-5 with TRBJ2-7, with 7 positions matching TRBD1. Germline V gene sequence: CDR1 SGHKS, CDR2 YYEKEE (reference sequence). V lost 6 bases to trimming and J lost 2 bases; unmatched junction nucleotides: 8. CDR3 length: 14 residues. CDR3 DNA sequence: TGTGCCAGCAACCGGGACAGTACGGCCTACGAGCAGTACTTC. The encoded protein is CASNRDSTAYEQYF.

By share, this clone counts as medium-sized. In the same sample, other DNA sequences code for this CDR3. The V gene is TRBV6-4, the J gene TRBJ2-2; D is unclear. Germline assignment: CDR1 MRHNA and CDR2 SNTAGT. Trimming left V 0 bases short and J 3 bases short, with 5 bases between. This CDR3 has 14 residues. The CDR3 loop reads CASSDSGHTGELFF. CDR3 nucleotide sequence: TGTGCCAGCAGTGACTCAGGTCACACCGGGGAGCTGTTTTTT.

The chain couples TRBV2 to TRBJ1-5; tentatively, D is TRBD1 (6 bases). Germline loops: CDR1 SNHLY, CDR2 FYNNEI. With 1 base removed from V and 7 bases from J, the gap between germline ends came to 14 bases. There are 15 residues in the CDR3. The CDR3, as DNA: TGTGCCAGCAGTGAAGGAGGGGGTGGTGGGCAGCCCCAGCATTTT. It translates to CASSEGGGGGQPQHF.

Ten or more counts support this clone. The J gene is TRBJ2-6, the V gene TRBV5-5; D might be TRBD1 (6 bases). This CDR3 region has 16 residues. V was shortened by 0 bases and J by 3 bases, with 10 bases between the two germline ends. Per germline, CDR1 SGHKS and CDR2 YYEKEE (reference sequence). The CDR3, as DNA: TGTGCCAGCAGCTTGGTGTGGGGGCGTGGGGCCAACGTCCTGACTTTC. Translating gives CASSLVWGRGANVLTF.